This T cell receptor beta chain emerged from a study of control samples from healthy donors and cancer patients. The repertoire was sequenced with immunoSEQ multiplex PCR; TCRdb's copy has only in-frame clones and lacks some. Here the sample spans some 150,000 clones, approximately 94% being singletons. Germline V gene data show CDR1 as SGHDT and CDR2 as YYEEEE. With V trimmed by 3 bases and J by 6 bases, 2 bases remained unmatched. CDR3 size: 13 residues. The clonotype comes from a man aged 40-49 years in good health. The chain links TRBV5-6 to TRBJ2-2, with 7 bases lining up with TRBD1. Material: blood. For the CDR3, the DNA is TGTGCCAGCAGCTATGGGACAGCCGGGGAGCTGTTTTTT. Translation: CASSYGTAGELFF.